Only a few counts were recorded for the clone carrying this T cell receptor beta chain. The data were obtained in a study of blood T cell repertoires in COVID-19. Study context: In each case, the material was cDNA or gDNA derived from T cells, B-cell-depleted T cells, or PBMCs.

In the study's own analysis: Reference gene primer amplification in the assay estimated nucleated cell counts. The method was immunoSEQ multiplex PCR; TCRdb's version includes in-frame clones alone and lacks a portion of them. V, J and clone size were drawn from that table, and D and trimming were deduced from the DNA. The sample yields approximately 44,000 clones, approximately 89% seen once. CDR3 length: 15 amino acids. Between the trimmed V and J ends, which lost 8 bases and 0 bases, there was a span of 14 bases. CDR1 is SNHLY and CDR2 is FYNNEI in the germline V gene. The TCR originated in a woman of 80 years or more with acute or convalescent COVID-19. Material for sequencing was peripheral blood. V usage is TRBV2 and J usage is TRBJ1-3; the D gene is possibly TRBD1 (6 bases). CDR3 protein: CASREDRTSGNTIYF. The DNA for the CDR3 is TGTGCCAGCCGAGAGGACAGAACCTCTGGAAACACCATATATTTT.